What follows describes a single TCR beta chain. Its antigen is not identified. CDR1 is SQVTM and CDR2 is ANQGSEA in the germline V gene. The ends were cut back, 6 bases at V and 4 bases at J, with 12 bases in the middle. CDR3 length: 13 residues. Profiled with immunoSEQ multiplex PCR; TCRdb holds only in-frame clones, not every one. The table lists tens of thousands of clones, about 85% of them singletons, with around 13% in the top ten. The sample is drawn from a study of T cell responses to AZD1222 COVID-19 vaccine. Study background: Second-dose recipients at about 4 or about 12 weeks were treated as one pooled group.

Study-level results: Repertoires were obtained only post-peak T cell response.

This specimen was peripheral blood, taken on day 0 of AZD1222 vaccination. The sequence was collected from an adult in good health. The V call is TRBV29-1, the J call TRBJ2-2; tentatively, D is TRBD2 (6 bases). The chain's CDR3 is CSVTRQTTGELFF. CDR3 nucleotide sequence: TGCAGCGTGACTAGACAGACCACCGGGGAGCTGTTTTTT.